A selection of T cell receptor beta chains follows, all from one sample in a study of control samples from healthy donors and cancer patients. Generated by immunoSEQ multiplex PCR, the TCRdb table keeps only in-frame clones and is missing some. The sample has 150,000 to 200,000 clones; around nine tenths are singletons. Sequencing was performed on blood. These receptors all come from a man aged 25 to 40 in good health. CDR3s leave out the opening cysteine and the closing phenylalanine or tryptophan. Fields, in order: V gene, J gene, CDR3 protein.

V: TRBV5-1; J: TRBJ2-2; CDR3: ASSEQNTGELF
V: TRBV19; J: TRBJ1-1; CDR3: ASSKALNTEAF
V: TRBV5-1; J: TRBJ2-2; CDR3: ASSPRGGTGELF
V: TRBV19; J: TRBJ1-2; CDR3: ASSWGQGNYGYT
V: TRBV5-1; J: TRBJ2-1; CDR3: ASRQKAGTSGIISYNEQF
V: TRBV6-5; J: TRBJ2-7; CDR3: ASRTGAYEQY
V: TRBV3-1/TRBV3-2; J: TRBJ2-3; CDR3: ASSPRDRGTDTQY
V: TRBV11-2; J: TRBJ2-7; CDR3: ASSLDRDYEQY
V: TRBV14; J: TRBJ2-7; CDR3: ASSQGLPLYEQY
V: TRBV10-1; J: TRBJ2-1; CDR3: ASSESVGTGGEQF
V: TRBV11-2; J: TRBJ1-2; CDR3: ASSSAGGPIYGYT
V: TRBV3-1/TRBV3-2; J: TRBJ2-7; CDR3: ASSLRGRVPYEQY